This TCR beta chain was sequenced in a study of T cells in localized non-small cell lung cancer. Germline V gene sequence: CDR1 ENHRY, CDR2 SYGVKD. CDR3 length equals 13 residues. V lost 2 bases to trimming and J lost 10 bases, with 9 bases between them. TCRdb's copy holds only in-frame clones and misses some; the assay was immunoSEQ multiplex PCR. The sample holds 4,500 to 5,500 clones, roughly 29% seen once. This receptor was identified in a male donor at least 60 years old with stage I lung adenocarcinoma. The chain joins TRBV10-3 to TRBJ1-6; D not certain. The sample in question was lung tumor tissue, obtained before any cancer treatment. The CDR3 DNA reads as TGTGCCATCAGTGAGGCAGGCGACTCACCCCTCCACTTT. Translated, it gives CAISEAGDSPLHF.